The present TCR beta chain was sequenced within a study of cytomegalovirus exposure and HLA in healthy donors. Germline CDR1 is MGHRA and CDR2 is YSYEKL. This CDR3 comprises 14 residues. Trimming pared 1 base from V and 9 bases from J, leaving 13 bases between. Some clones are missing from TCRdb's copy, which holds only in-frame ones; the method was immunoSEQ multiplex PCR. The data contain approximately 300,000 clones, roughly 89% of them singletons. The sequencing input was PBMCs. The origin of this receptor is a woman aged 18-29 years in good health and CMV-seronegative. The gene calls are TRBV4-1 and TRBJ1-5, with no clear D. The CDR3 nucleotides read TGCGCCAGCAGCCAAGGCGAGTCGCATGGGCCCCAGCATTTT. This sequence encodes CASSQGESHGPQHF.